These T cell receptor beta chains were read from a single sample in a study of OX40 agonist ivuxolimab in advanced cancers. Produced via immunoSEQ multiplex PCR; TCRdb's table is partial and in-frame only. This sample has 70,000 to 90,000 clones, with 75% to 90% found just once. Sequencing used CD4+ or CD8+ T cells sorted from blood, obtained in a trial of the OX40 agonist ivuxolimab. The receptors derive from an adult with an advanced solid tumor such as melanoma, head and neck, liver or kidney cancer. Both conserved end residues are part of each CDR3. Fields, in order: D gene, J gene, clone size, V gene, CDR3 length, CDR3 protein, CDR3 DNA. The D gene is left open where the match is weak. The size entry is marked missing in some rows and otherwise reads once, few, many or a size class.

d_gene: -; j_gene: TRBJ1-1; abundance: -; v_gene: TRBV18; len: 15; CDR3aa: CASSPGYTGRSEAFF; CDR3nt: TGTGCCAGCTCACCAGGATATACAGGACGCAGTGAAGCTTTCTTT
d_gene: TRBD1; j_gene: TRBJ2-1; abundance: -; v_gene: TRBV28; len: 13; CDR3aa: CASSTPLRGPKFF; CDR3nt: TGTGCCAGCAGTACCCCCCTCAGGGGGCCAAAGTTCTTC
d_gene: -; j_gene: TRBJ1-1; abundance: -; v_gene: TRBV9; len: 14; CDR3aa: CASSRDPLNTEAFF; CDR3nt: TGTGCCAGCAGCCGGGACCCTCTGAACACTGAAGCTTTCTTT
d_gene: TRBD1; j_gene: TRBJ2-5; abundance: -; v_gene: TRBV7-9; len: 16; CDR3aa: CASSLEPGQGLETQYF; CDR3nt: TGTGCCAGCAGCTTAGAGCCGGGACAGGGATTGGAGACCCAGTACTTC
d_gene: TRBD2; j_gene: TRBJ2-1; abundance: few; v_gene: TRBV19; len: 16; CDR3aa: CASKKNSGGAPNEQFF; CDR3nt: TGTGCCAGTAAGAAGAATAGCGGGGGGGCACCCAATGAGCAGTTCTTC
d_gene: TRBD2; j_gene: TRBJ2-3; abundance: -; v_gene: TRBV5-4; len: 18; CDR3aa: CASSWGVLAGDGVDTQYF; CDR3nt: TGTGCCAGCAGCTGGGGGGTATTGGCGGGAGATGGTGTAGATACGCAGTATTTT
d_gene: -; j_gene: TRBJ1-3; abundance: few; v_gene: TRBV5-5; len: 17; CDR3aa: CASRRLPGVFSGNTIYF; CDR3nt: TGTGCCAGCAGACGCCTCCCAGGGGTCTTCTCTGGAAACACCATATATTTT
d_gene: TRBD1; j_gene: TRBJ2-1; abundance: -; v_gene: TRBV2; len: 14; CDR3aa: CASSGDRDFNEQFF; CDR3nt: TGTGCCAGCAGTGGGGACAGAGATTTCAATGAGCAGTTCTTC
d_gene: -; j_gene: TRBJ1-2; abundance: -; v_gene: TRBV5-4; len: 16; CDR3aa: CASSSHGGRSAYGYTF; CDR3nt: TGTGCCAGCAGCTCCCACGGGGGGCGGTCGGCCTATGGCTACACCTTC
d_gene: -; j_gene: TRBJ2-3; abundance: -; v_gene: TRBV5-8; len: 15; CDR3aa: CASSPRGGVADTQYF; CDR3nt: TGTGCCAGCAGCCCCAGGGGGGGGGTAGCGGATACGCAGTATTTT
d_gene: -; j_gene: TRBJ1-1; abundance: few; v_gene: TRBV10-1; len: 13; CDR3aa: CASSEEVFGEAFF; CDR3nt: TGCGCCAGCAGTGAAGAAGTATTCGGTGAAGCTTTCTTT
d_gene: -; j_gene: TRBJ1-2; abundance: -; v_gene: TRBV19; len: 12; CDR3aa: CASSTVNYGYTF; CDR3nt: TGTGCCAGTTCCACCGTGAACTATGGCTACACCTTC
d_gene: -; j_gene: TRBJ1-6; abundance: -; v_gene: TRBV11-3; len: 15; CDR3aa: CASSPGGGDDSPLHF; CDR3nt: TGTGCCAGCAGCCCCGGCGGGGGGGATGATTCACCCCTCCACTTT
d_gene: TRBD1; j_gene: TRBJ1-5; abundance: -; v_gene: TRBV7-9; len: 15; CDR3aa: CASSSADRERQPQHF; CDR3nt: TGTGCCAGCAGCTCCGCTGACAGGGAGAGACAGCCCCAGCATTTT
d_gene: -; j_gene: TRBJ1-1; abundance: -; v_gene: TRBV5-1; len: 13; CDR3aa: CASSQNGIPWAFF; CDR3nt: TGCGCCAGCAGCCAGAACGGAATACCGTGGGCTTTCTTT
d_gene: TRBD2; j_gene: TRBJ2-5; abundance: -; v_gene: TRBV11-2; len: 15; CDR3aa: CASSLDPGGGETQYF; CDR3nt: TGTGCCAGCAGCTTAGATCCGGGAGGGGGGGAGACCCAGTACTTC
d_gene: -; j_gene: TRBJ1-5; abundance: few; v_gene: TRBV10-3; len: 16; CDR3aa: CAISESIVLTNQPQHF; CDR3nt: TGTGCCATCAGTGAGTCGATAGTCCTTACCAATCAGCCCCAGCATTTT
d_gene: TRBD1; j_gene: TRBJ2-1; abundance: -; v_gene: TRBV9; len: 15; CDR3aa: CASSSTGATYNEQFF; CDR3nt: TGTGCCAGCAGCTCCACAGGGGCAACCTACAATGAGCAGTTCTTC
d_gene: -; j_gene: TRBJ1-1; abundance: -; v_gene: TRBV6-6; len: 15; CDR3aa: CASVKNRRRNTEAFF; CDR3nt: TGTGCCAGCGTTAAAAACCGTCGGAGGAACACTGAAGCTTTCTTT
d_gene: -; j_gene: TRBJ1-3; abundance: -; v_gene: TRBV5-1; len: 13; CDR3aa: CASSSGRRNTIYF; CDR3nt: TGCGCCAGCAGCTCGGGACGTCGAAACACCATATATTTT
d_gene: -; j_gene: TRBJ2-5; abundance: -; v_gene: TRBV19; len: 12; CDR3aa: CASSPLGETQYF; CDR3nt: TGTGCCAGTAGTCCTCTCGGGGAGACCCAGTACTTC
d_gene: TRBD1; j_gene: TRBJ2-7; abundance: -; v_gene: TRBV6-5; len: 14; CDR3aa: CATRFPGTAYEQYF; CDR3nt: TGTGCCACCCGATTTCCTGGGACAGCCTACGAGCAGTACTTC
d_gene: TRBD1; j_gene: TRBJ1-4; abundance: -; v_gene: TRBV5-1; len: 14; CDR3aa: CASSMTGSEEKLFF; CDR3nt: TGCGCCAGCAGCATGACAGGGTCGGAAGAAAAACTGTTTTTT
d_gene: -; j_gene: TRBJ1-6; abundance: -; v_gene: TRBV7-9; len: 17; CDR3aa: CASSLEWGTGFNSPLHF; CDR3nt: TGTGCCAGCAGCTTGGAATGGGGGACGGGATTTAATTCACCCCTCCACTTT
d_gene: -; j_gene: TRBJ2-7; abundance: -; v_gene: TRBV28; len: 12; CDR3aa: CATQGPFYEQYF; CDR3nt: TGTGCCACCCAAGGGCCGTTCTACGAGCAGTACTTC
d_gene: -; j_gene: TRBJ1-1; abundance: -; v_gene: TRBV18; len: 14; CDR3aa: CASSPPDGNREAFF; CDR3nt: TGTGCCAGCTCACCCCCGGACGGGAACAGAGAAGCTTTCTTT
d_gene: -; j_gene: TRBJ1-6; abundance: -; v_gene: TRBV5-5; len: 15; CDR3aa: CASSSRGGLDSPLHF; CDR3nt: TGTGCCAGCAGCTCCCGAGGGGGGTTAGATTCACCCCTCCACTTT
d_gene: -; j_gene: TRBJ1-2; abundance: few; v_gene: TRBV6-5; len: 13; CDR3aa: CASSYPGTIGYTF; CDR3nt: TGTGCCAGCAGTTACCCAGGGACTATTGGCTACACCTTC
d_gene: -; j_gene: TRBJ1-2; abundance: -; v_gene: TRBV28; len: 14; CDR3aa: CASSLSTGNYGYTF; CDR3nt: TGTGCCAGCAGTTTATCTACAGGGAACTATGGCTACACCTTC
d_gene: -; j_gene: TRBJ2-5; abundance: -; v_gene: TRBV9; len: 14; CDR3aa: CASSVGGVQETQYF; CDR3nt: TGTGCCAGCAGCGTAGGGGGGGTACAAGAGACCCAGTACTTC
d_gene: -; j_gene: TRBJ1-2; abundance: -; v_gene: TRBV9; len: 13; CDR3aa: CASSVGPDYGYTF; CDR3nt: TGTGCCAGCAGCGTAGGGCCAGACTATGGCTACACCTTC
d_gene: TRBD2; j_gene: TRBJ2-7; abundance: -; v_gene: TRBV10-3; len: 13; CDR3aa: CAIAGLPLLEQYF; CDR3nt: TGTGCCATCGCGGGACTACCACTTCTCGAGCAGTACTTC
d_gene: -; j_gene: TRBJ1-2; abundance: once; v_gene: TRBV7-9; len: 13; CDR3aa: CASSGAGRSGYTF; CDR3nt: TGTGCCAGCAGCGGGGCGGGGAGGAGTGGCTACACCTTC
d_gene: -; j_gene: TRBJ2-1; abundance: -; v_gene: TRBV29-1; len: 15; CDR3aa: CSVGVTGGGHNEQFF; CDR3nt: TGCAGCGTTGGGGTAACCGGGGGCGGACACAATGAGCAGTTCTTC
d_gene: -; j_gene: TRBJ1-2; abundance: once; v_gene: TRBV10-3; len: 16; CDR3aa: CAISAGPINRNYGYTF; CDR3nt: TGTGCCATCAGTGCGGGACCGATCAACCGAAACTATGGCTACACCTTC
d_gene: -; j_gene: TRBJ1-2; abundance: -; v_gene: TRBV19; len: 12; CDR3aa: CASRGSVYGYTF; CDR3nt: TGTGCCAGTAGGGGATCCGTCTATGGCTACACCTTC
d_gene: -; j_gene: TRBJ1-2; abundance: -; v_gene: TRBV6-6; len: 15; CDR3aa: CASSATPGTAYGYTF; CDR3nt: TGTGCCAGCAGCGCCACCCCCGGGACGGCCTATGGCTACACCTTC
d_gene: -; j_gene: TRBJ2-3; abundance: -; v_gene: TRBV9; len: 13; CDR3aa: CASSVGGGDTQYF; CDR3nt: TGTGCCAGCAGCGTAGGTGGGGGGGATACGCAGTATTTT
d_gene: -; j_gene: TRBJ2-1; abundance: -; v_gene: TRBV7-7; len: 13; CDR3aa: CASSLDQDTEQFF; CDR3nt: TGTGCTAGCAGCTTAGATCAGGATACGGAGCAGTTCTTC
d_gene: -; j_gene: TRBJ2-1; abundance: -; v_gene: TRBV14; len: 17; CDR3aa: CASSQVGAWATMPEQFF; CDR3nt: TGTGCCAGCAGCCAAGTGGGAGCCTGGGCAACCATGCCTGAGCAGTTCTTC
d_gene: TRBD1; j_gene: TRBJ2-7; abundance: -; v_gene: TRBV10-3; len: 15; CDR3aa: CAIRTSTGTSYEQYF; CDR3nt: TGTGCCATCAGAACCTCGACAGGGACCTCCTACGAGCAGTACTTC
d_gene: -; j_gene: TRBJ2-3; abundance: -; v_gene: TRBV5-8; len: 15; CDR3aa: CASSPDPTSTDTQYF; CDR3nt: TGTGCCAGCAGCCCTGACCCAACTAGCACAGATACGCAGTATTTT
d_gene: TRBD1; j_gene: TRBJ1-6; abundance: -; v_gene: TRBV5-1; len: 16; CDR3aa: CASSLTGQGLNSPLHF; CDR3nt: TGCGCCAGCAGCTTGACCGGACAGGGATTAAATTCACCCCTCCACTTT
d_gene: -; j_gene: TRBJ2-3; abundance: -; v_gene: TRBV27; len: 14; CDR3aa: CASSYREVWDTQYF; CDR3nt: TGTGCCAGCAGTTATCGCGAGGTCTGGGATACGCAGTATTTT
d_gene: -; j_gene: TRBJ1-1; abundance: -; v_gene: TRBV4-2; len: 14; CDR3aa: CASSLDTMNTEAFF; CDR3nt: TGTGCCAGCAGCTTGGATACAATGAACACTGAAGCTTTCTTT